A selection of T cell receptor beta chains follows, all from one sample in a study of molecular identifiers for immune sequencing clone quantification. TCRdb re-called the PCR reads through MiXCR, storing one row per CDR3 protein. The sample includes around 25,000 distinct CDR3 sequences, roughly a sixth seen only once; the top ten take around 1%. Sequencing was performed on naive CD8+ T cells from blood, with Jurkat cell RNA spiked in. The receptors here all came from a human donor in good health. Some libraries in this study had Jurkat cell RNA spiked in. Both conserved end residues are part of each CDR3. A D gene is named only where the DNA matches it firmly. The size field is filled for only some rows; it gives once, few, many or a size class.

>TRBV2|many|TRBJ2-3|.
TGTGCCAGCAGTGAAGCGAGAAGCACAGATACGCAGTATTTT
CASSEARSTDTQYF
>TRBV5-5|many|TRBJ1-5|.
TGTGCCAGCAGCTCGGACGGTAATCAGCCCCAGCATTTT
CASSSDGNQPQHF
>TRBV5-6|many|TRBJ2-7|TRBD2
TGTGCCAGCAGCTTAAGCGGGACGTACTCCTACGAGCAGTACTTC
CASSLSGTYSYEQYF
>TRBV7-9|many|TRBJ2-2|TRBD1
TGTGCCAGCAGATTCACAGGGGACACCGGGGAGCTGTTTTTT
CASRFTGDTGELFF
>TRBV4-3|many|TRBJ2-1|.
TGCGCCAGCAGCCAGTTGACAGGCTCCTACAATGAGCAGTTCTTC
CASSQLTGSYNEQFF
>TRBV4-3|many|TRBJ2-7|TRBD2
TGCGCCAGCAGCCAGGAATTAGCGGGAGGGCCGGTCGAGCAGTACTTC
CASSQELAGGPVEQYF
>TRBV7-2|many|TRBJ2-3|.
TGTGCCAGCACCCCCCAGACGTACCGAAGCACAGATACGCAGTATTTT
CASTPQTYRSTDTQYF
>TRBV7-4|.|TRBJ2-7|.
TGTGCCAGCAGCCGAGATCCAGCCAGTACCTACGAGCAGCACTTC
CASSRDPASTYEQHF
>TRBV29-1|medium-sized|TRBJ2-5|TRBD1
TGCAGCGCCGTTCCCGGGACAGGGGAAGAGACCCAGTACTTC
CSAVPGTGEETQYF
>TRBV7-3|many|TRBJ2-2|TRBD2
TGTGCCAGCAGCTTTAGCGGGAGGGGCACCGGGGAGCTGTTTTTT
CASSFSGRGTGELFF
>TRBV24-1|many|TRBJ2-1|.
TGTGCCACCAGTGACCCACCGGGACTGGAAAGGGGTGAGCAGTTCTTC
CATSDPPGLERGEQFF
>TRBV29-1|medium-sized|TRBJ2-2|.
TGCAGCGTTGATGGGGCGTTAACCGGGGAGCTGTTTTTT
CSVDGALTGELFF
>TRBV28|many|TRBJ2-3|.
TGTGCCAGTAGATCAGATACGCAGTATTTT
CASRSDTQYF